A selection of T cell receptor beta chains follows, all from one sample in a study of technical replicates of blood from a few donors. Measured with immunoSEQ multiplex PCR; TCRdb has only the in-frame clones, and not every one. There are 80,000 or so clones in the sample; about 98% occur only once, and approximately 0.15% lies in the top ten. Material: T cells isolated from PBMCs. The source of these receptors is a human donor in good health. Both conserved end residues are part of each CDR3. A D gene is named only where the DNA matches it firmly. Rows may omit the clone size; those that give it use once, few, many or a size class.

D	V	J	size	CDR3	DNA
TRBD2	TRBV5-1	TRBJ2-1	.	CASSLVPSQRGGPSGNEQFF	TGCGCCAGCAGCTTGGTTCCTTCGCAGCGGGGGGGCCCAAGTGGGAATGAGCAGTTCTTC
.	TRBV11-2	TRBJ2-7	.	CASSPPQGMYEQYF	TGTGCCAGCAGCCCCCCCCAGGGGATGTACGAGCAGTACTTC
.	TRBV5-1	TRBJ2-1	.	CASSLSGDSYNEQFF	TGCGCCAGCAGCTTGTCCGGTGACTCCTACAATGAGCAGTTCTTC
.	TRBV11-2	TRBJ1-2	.	CASSLEGVYIYGYTF	TGTGCCAGCAGCTTAGAGGGCGTATACATCTATGGCTACACCTTC
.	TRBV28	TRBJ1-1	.	CASSWPGLAFF	TGTGCCAGCAGTTGGCCGGGACTGGCTTTCTTT
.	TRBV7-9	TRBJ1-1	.	CASSFSNTEAFF	TGTGCCAGCAGCTTCTCGAACACTGAAGCTTTCTTT
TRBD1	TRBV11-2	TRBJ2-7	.	CASSSYRGQERHEQYF	TGTGCCAGCAGCTCCTACCGAGGACAGGAGCGCCACGAGCAGTACTTC
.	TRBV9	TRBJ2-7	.	CASSVVPSSYEQYF	TGTGCCAGCAGCGTAGTTCCTAGCTCCTACGAGCAGTACTTC
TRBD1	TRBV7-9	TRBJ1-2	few	CASSYETGGHYGYTF	TGTGCCAGCAGCTACGAGACAGGGGGCCACTATGGCTACACCTTC
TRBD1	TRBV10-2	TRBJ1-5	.	CASSEPRDSGGNQPQHF	TGCGCCAGCAGTGAGCCTAGGGACAGCGGTGGCAATCAGCCCCAGCATTTT
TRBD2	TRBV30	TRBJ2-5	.	CAWSSGGIPGTQYF	TGTGCCTGGAGTAGCGGGGGGATTCCAGGGACCCAGTACTTC
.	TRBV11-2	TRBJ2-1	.	CASRPLRGVSYNEQFF	TGTGCCAGCAGACCCCTCCGCGGGGTTTCCTACAATGAGCAGTTCTTC
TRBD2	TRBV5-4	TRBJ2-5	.	CASSDRLAGGAETQYF	TGTGCCAGCAGCGACCGACTAGCGGGAGGGGCGGAGACCCAGTACTTC
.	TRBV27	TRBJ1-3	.	CASSLFRGGNTIYF	TGTGCCAGCAGCCTCTTTAGAGGGGGAAACACCATATATTTT
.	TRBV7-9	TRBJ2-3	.	CASSSGLTTTDTQYF	TGTGCCAGCAGCTCCGGACTCACGACCACAGATACGCAGTATTTT
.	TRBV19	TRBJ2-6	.	CASSIDPIVRGSSGANVLTF	TGTGCCAGTAGTATAGATCCAATAGTGAGGGGGTCCTCTGGGGCCAACGTCCTGACTTTC
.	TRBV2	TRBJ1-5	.	CASSEGWTDYNQPQHF	TGTGCCAGCAGTGAAGGGTGGACAGACTACAATCAGCCCCAGCATTTT
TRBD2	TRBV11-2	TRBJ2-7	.	CASSRYTSGRSTYEQYF	TGTGCCAGCAGCCGTTATACTAGCGGGAGGTCGACCTACGAGCAGTACTTC
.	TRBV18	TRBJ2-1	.	CASSPTRDSLYYNEQFF	TGTGCCAGCTCACCGACTCGGGACTCCCTTTATTACAATGAGCAGTTCTTC
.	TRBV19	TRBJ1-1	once	CASSMGEGEAFF	TGTGCCAGTAGTATGGGAGAGGGTGAAGCTTTCTTT
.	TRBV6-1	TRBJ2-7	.	CASSEAVREGGGQYF	TGTGCCAGCAGTGAAGCGGTCAGGGAAGGTGGTGGGCAGTACTTC
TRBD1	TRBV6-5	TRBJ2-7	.	CASSYTAGGSYEQYF	TGTGCCAGCAGTTATACGGCAGGGGGCTCCTACGAGCAGTACTTC
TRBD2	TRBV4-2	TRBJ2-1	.	CASSQESTSGRGLSYNEQFF	TGTGCCAGCAGCCAAGAGTCGACTAGCGGGAGAGGACTATCCTACAATGAGCAGTTCTTC
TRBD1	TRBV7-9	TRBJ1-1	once	CASSQGAEDTEAFF	TGTGCCAGCAGCCAGGGGGCAGAGGACACTGAAGCTTTCTTT
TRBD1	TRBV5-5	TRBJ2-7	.	CASTISRTGSYEQYF	TGTGCCAGCACCATCTCGCGGACAGGGTCGTACGAGCAGTACTTC
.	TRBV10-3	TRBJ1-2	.	CAISETPYGYTF	TGTGCCATCAGTGAGACACCGTATGGCTACACCTTC
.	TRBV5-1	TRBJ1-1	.	CASSSGGPNTEAFF	TGCGCCAGCAGCAGCGGGGGACCTAACACTGAAGCTTTCTTT
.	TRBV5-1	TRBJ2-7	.	CARESGDVYF	TGCGCCAGAGAATCAGGGGATGTGTACTTC
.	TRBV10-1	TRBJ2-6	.	CASSVGGPSGANVLTF	TGCGCCAGCAGTGTCGGAGGGCCCTCTGGGGCCAACGTCCTGACTTTC
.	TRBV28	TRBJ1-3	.	CATRNGGRNTIYF	TGTGCCACCAGGAACGGGGGGCGAAACACCATATATTTT
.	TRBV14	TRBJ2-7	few	CASSQVGGRYEQYF	TGTGCCAGCAGCCAAGTCGGGGGACGATACGAGCAGTACTTC
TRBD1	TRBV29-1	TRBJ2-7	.	CSVGQGAIGEQYF	TGCAGCGTCGGCCAGGGGGCAATTGGCGAGCAGTACTTC
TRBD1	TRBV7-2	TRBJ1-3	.	CASSSKGTGYNTIYF	TGTGCCAGCAGCTCAAAAGGGACAGGGTACAACACCATATATTTT
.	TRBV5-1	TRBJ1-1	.	CASSLAPQGQNTEAFF	TGCGCCAGCAGCTTGGCTCCTCAGGGGCAGAACACTGAAGCTTTCTTT
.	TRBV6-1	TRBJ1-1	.	CASSEVAGTEAFF	TGTGCCAGCAGTGAAGTGGCGGGCACTGAAGCTTTCTTT
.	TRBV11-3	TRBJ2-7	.	CASSQSGQLLYEQYF	TGTGCCAGCAGTCAGAGCGGGCAACTCCTCTACGAGCAGTACTTC
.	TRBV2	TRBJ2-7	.	CASSDSQVEQYF	TGTGCCAGCAGTGACAGTCAAGTGGAGCAGTACTTC
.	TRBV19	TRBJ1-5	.	CASSIAGSDQPQHF	TGTGCCAGTAGTATAGCAGGGTCCGATCAGCCCCAGCATTTT
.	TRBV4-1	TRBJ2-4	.	CASSQGEGAWNIQYF	TGCGCCAGCAGCCAAGGAGAGGGAGCGTGGAACATTCAGTACTTC
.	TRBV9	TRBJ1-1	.	CASSVGLGNSNTEAFF	TGTGCCAGCAGCGTTGGTTTGGGCAACTCAAACACTGAAGCTTTCTTT
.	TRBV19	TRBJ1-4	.	CASSLQAYEKLFF	TGTGCCAGTAGCTTACAGGCCTATGAAAAACTGTTTTTT
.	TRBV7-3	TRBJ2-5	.	CASSLSGKETQYF	TGTGCCAGCAGCTTAAGCGGGAAAGAGACCCAGTACTTC
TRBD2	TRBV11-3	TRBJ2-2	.	CASSALTGGRTGELFF	TGTGCCAGCAGCGCTCTGACGGGAGGGAGGACCGGGGAGCTGTTTTTT
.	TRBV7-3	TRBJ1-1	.	CASSFRSSQAAFF	TGTGCCAGCAGCTTCAGGTCCTCACAGGCGGCTTTCTTT
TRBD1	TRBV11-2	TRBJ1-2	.	CASSSPGQGASGYTF	TGTGCCAGCAGCTCTCCTGGACAGGGGGCGAGTGGCTACACCTTC
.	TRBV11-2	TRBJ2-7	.	CASSVQVEQYF	TGTGCCAGCAGCGTACAGGTGGAGCAGTACTTC
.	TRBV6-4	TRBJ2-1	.	CASSDSRLVAVNEQFF	TGTGCCAGCAGTGACTCCCGGCTAGTGGCGGTAAATGAGCAGTTCTTC
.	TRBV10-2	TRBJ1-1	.	CASSGRGQGGVEAFF	TGCGCCAGCAGTGGGCGGGGGCAGGGAGGAGTTGAAGCTTTCTTT
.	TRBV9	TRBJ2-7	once	CASSVSSVASKVDGQYF	TGTGCCAGCAGCGTATCAAGCGTGGCTAGCAAAGTTGACGGGCAGTACTTC
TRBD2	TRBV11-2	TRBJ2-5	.	CASSLGTSWETQYF	TGTGCCAGCAGCTTAGGGACTAGCTGGGAGACCCAGTACTTC
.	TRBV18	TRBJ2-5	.	CASSPNSGAQETQYF	TGTGCCAGCTCACCAAACTCAGGGGCCCAAGAGACCCAGTACTTC
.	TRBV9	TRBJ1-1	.	CASSEAGGVLNTEAFF	TGTGCCAGCAGCGAGGCCGGCGGGGTCTTGAACACTGAAGCTTTCTTT
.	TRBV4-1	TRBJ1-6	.	CASSHLQDDSPLHF	TGCGCCAGCAGCCACCTCCAGGATGATTCACCCCTCCACTTT
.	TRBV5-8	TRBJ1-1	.	CASSGPTVLNTEAFF	TGTGCCAGCAGCGGACCGACAGTTTTGAACACTGAAGCTTTCTTT